Shown below are 11 T cell receptor beta chains from a single sample sequenced in a study of T cells in localized non-small cell lung cancer. This table comes from immunoSEQ multiplex PCR, and its TCRdb copy is limited to in-frame clones, with some not included. This table holds tens of thousands of clones, around 80% found once. The sample was peripheral blood, taken before any cancer treatment. These receptors came from a male donor aged 60 or over with stage III squamous cell lung carcinoma.

The chain recombines TRBV5-1 with TRBJ1-2; a weak D match, TRBD1 (5 bases). CDR3 size: 13 residues. Per the germline V gene, CDR1 is SGHRS and CDR2 is YFSETQ. V dropped 2 bases and J dropped 6 bases, with 11 bases sitting between them. In nucleotides, the CDR3 is TGCGCCAGCAGCTTAGCCAGGGTGGATGGCTACACCTTC. This codes for CASSLARVDGYTF.

This clone has just one count. The chain links TRBV29-1 to TRBJ2-3; weak D call: TRBD1 (5 bases). The CDR3 is made up of 12 amino acids. In germline, CDR1 is SQVTM, CDR2 ANQGSEA. The V end was cut by 8 bases, the J end by 4 bases, with 13 bases between. CDR3 sequence (DNA): TGCAGCATAATCAGGGTCGCAGATACGCAGTATTTT. It translates to CSIIRVADTQYF.

A few counts support this clone. This sample also contains other DNA sequences that code for the same CDR3. The V gene is TRBV7-2, the J gene TRBJ2-1, with TRBD2 identical over 11 bases. With V trimmed by 1 base and J by 6 bases, 5 bases remained unmatched. From germline, CDR1 is SGHTA and CDR2 FQGNSA. The CDR3 contains 16 residues. CDR3 in DNA: TGTGCCAGCAGCTTAGAACTAGCGGGAGTAGGCAATGAGCAGTTCTTC. Amino acid sequence: CASSLELAGVGNEQFF. The variable domain in full, with the rest retrieved from reference TRBV7-2 and TRBJ2-1, is GAGVSQSPSNKVTEKGKDVELRCDPISGHTALYWYRQSLGQGLEFLIYFQGNSAPDKSGLPSDRFSAERTGGSVSTLTIQRTQQEDSAVYLCASSLELAGVGNEQFFGPGTRLTVL.

V usage is TRBV2 and J usage is TRBJ2-3; TRBD1 matches 9 bases. Unmatched junction bases numbered 5, after V lost 6 bases and J lost 1 base. Germline CDR1 is SNHLY and CDR2 is FYNNEI. The CDR3 runs 15 residues. DNA for the CDR3: TGTGCCAGCAGCCAACAGGGGGCCGGCACAGATACGCAGTATTTT. Translated: CASSQQGAGTDTQYF.

This clone was counted only a few times. The chain uses TRBV11-3 and TRBJ2-1, with D possibly TRBD2 on 5 matching bases. The germline V gene has CDR1 SGHNT and CDR2 YENEEA. V was shortened by 5 bases and J by 7 bases, with 12 bases between the two germline ends. The CDR3 is made up of 13 amino acids. CDR3 amino acids: CASSHTGENEQFF. In nucleotides, the CDR3 is TGTGCCAGCAGCCATACCGGGGAGAATGAGCAGTTCTTC.

The gene calls are TRBV13 and TRBJ2-2; D might be TRBD2 (6 bases). This CDR3 is 14 amino acids long. Trimming left V 5 bases short and J 4 bases short, with 11 bases between. In germline, CDR1 is PRHDT, CDR2 FYEKMQ (reference sequence). The CDR3 nucleotides are TGTGCCAGCAGCCAACGGGAGAGCACCGGGGAGCTGTTTTTT. This sequence encodes CASSQRESTGELFF.

This clone was observed a single time. V and J are TRBV19 and TRBJ1-3, with D uncertain. Trimming left V 5 bases short and J 8 bases short, with 16 bases between. The V gene's germline CDR1 is LNHDA and CDR2 SQIVND (reference sequence). The CDR3 has 14 residues. CDR3 DNA sequence: TGTGCCAGTAGTCTAACCAGGATCGTGGACACCATATATTTT. It specifies CASSLTRIVDTIYF.

This chain uses TRBV4-2 with TRBJ1-2; TRBD1 might be the D (5 bases). The CDR3 sequence is 15 residues long. The V gene lost 0 bases and the J gene lost 4 bases, with 12 bases spanning the gap. Germline V gene sequence: CDR1 LGHNA, CDR2 YNFKEQ. CDR3 bases: TGTGCCAGCAGCCAAGAGAAAAAGGGGAGCTATGGCTACACCTTC. This translates into CASSQEKKGSYGYTF.

V gene TRBV10-1 combines with J gene TRBJ2-3, with D hard to call. The CDR3 is made up of 16 amino acids. V lost 1 base to trimming and J lost 2 bases, with 13 bases between them. Germline CDR1 WNHNN, CDR2 SYGVQD (reference sequence). CDR3 sequence reads: CASSEYGSQDTDTQYF. The CDR3 coding sequence is TGCGCCAGCAGTGAGTACGGGTCCCAGGACACAGATACGCAGTATTTT.

The rearrangement uses TRBV5-6 and TRBJ2-3, with D tentatively TRBD1 or TRBD2 (5 bases each). From germline, CDR1 is SGHDT and CDR2 YYEEEE. This CDR3 is built from 18 residues. With 5 bases removed from V and 10 bases from J, the gap between germline ends came to 32 bases. The CDR3 spells CASRYGNLAQSGSQAQYF. The CDR3 DNA reads TGTGCCAGCAGATATGGAAACTTGGCGCAGTCAGGGAGCCAAGCGCAGTATTTT.

Here the CDR3 reads CASSLGTGDTQYF. The CDR3 nucleotides read TGTGCCAGCAGTTTGGGGACGGGGGATACGCAGTATTTT. The chain uses TRBV6-6 and TRBJ2-3; D is tentatively TRBD1 or TRBD2 (5 bases each). V was shortened by 4 bases and J by 6 bases, with 11 bases between the two germline ends. CDR1 and CDR2 from the germline V gene are MNHNY and SVGAGI (reference sequence). This CDR3 spans 13 amino acids.